The 22 T cell receptor beta chains below all came from one sample that was sequenced in a study of T cells in localized non-small cell lung cancer. Libraries were prepared by immunoSEQ multiplex PCR; TCRdb keeps only in-frame clonotypes and omits some of them. The table shows 25,000 to 35,000 clones, with 91% occurring only once. The sample here was peripheral blood, taken before any cancer treatment. Every receptor here comes from a female donor over 55 with stage I lung adenocarcinoma.

This clone was seen a single time. The chain is built from TRBV19 and TRBJ1-2; D is ambiguous. In germline, CDR1 is LNHDA, CDR2 SQIVND (reference sequence). This CDR3 region has 14 residues. V shed 2 bases and J shed 4 bases, with 11 bases lying between them. CDR3: CASSIPGGSYGYTF. The CDR3 DNA follows: TGTGCCAGTAGTATACCAGGTGGCTCCTATGGCTACACCTTC.

This chain connects TRBV5-6 to TRBJ1-1, with D perhaps TRBD1 (5 bases). V lost 4 bases and J lost 0, with 13 bases in between. The germline V gene has CDR1 SGHDT and CDR2 YYEEEE. The CDR3 is made up of 15 amino acids. CDR3: CASSLGGRMNTEAFF. The CDR3 DNA sequence: TGTGCCAGCAGCCTTGGGGGACGGATGAACACTGAAGCTTTCTTT. Using reference TRBV5-6 and TRBJ1-1 for the parts outside the CDR3, the full variable domain is DAGVTQSPTHLIKTRGQQVTLRCSPKSGHDTVSWYQQALGQGPQFIFQYYEEEERQRGNFPDRFSGHQFPNYSSELNVNALLLGDSALYLCASSLGGRMNTEAFFGQGTRLTVV.

This chain connects TRBV7-3 to TRBJ2-7; 8 bases match TRBD1. The CDR3 totals 13 residues. Germline V lookup: CDR1 SGHTA, CDR2 FQGTGA. V lost 5 bases to trimming and J lost 7 bases; unmatched junction nucleotides: 7. For the CDR3, the DNA is TGTGCCAGCAGCGAAGGACAGGGTCGGGAGCAGTACTTC. Translating it yields CASSEGQGREQYF.

V gene TRBV4-2 combines with J gene TRBJ2-7; TRBD2 matches at 14 bases. The length of the CDR3 is 13 residues. The junction had 0 bases not matched to a gene; V was cut back by 0 bases and J by 11 bases. Germline CDR1 reads LGHNA; CDR2 reads YNFKEQ. The CDR3 DNA reads as TGTGCCAGCAGCCAAGAGGGACTAGCGGGGGAGTACTTC. Translating it yields CASSQEGLAGEYF.

The chain is built from TRBV7-2 and TRBJ1-3; no firm D call. CDR1 SGHTA and CDR2 FQGNSA come from the germline V gene. The CDR3 runs to 12 residues. The V end was cut by 5 bases, the J end by 8 bases, with 10 bases between. CDR3: CASSLIGYTIYF. The CDR3 bases are TGTGCCAGCAGCCTTATAGGGTACACCATATATTTT.

The CDR3 loop reads CASGPSGGGAYNEQFF. The CDR3 coding sequence is TGTGCTAGTGGTCCATCCGGCGGGGGGGCCTACAATGAGCAGTTCTTC. The rearrangement uses TRBV12-5 and TRBJ2-1; 9 bases fit TRBD2. This CDR3 region has 16 residues. The J segment lost 2 bases and the V segment lost 5 bases, leaving 7 bases of the junction unmatched. Per the germline V gene, CDR1 is LGHNT and CDR2 is FRNRAP.

V gene TRBV5-1 combines with J gene TRBJ2-7; 8 positions agree with TRBD1. The ends lost 3 bases at V and 5 bases at J; junction bases unmatched: 10. The CDR3 has 15 amino acids. Germline V lookup: CDR1 SGHRS, CDR2 YFSETQ. CDR3 residues: CASSYLTGAVNEQYF. CDR3 DNA: TGCGCCAGCAGCTACCTGACAGGGGCCGTTAACGAGCAGTACTTC. Using reference TRBV5-1 and TRBJ2-7 for the parts outside the CDR3, the full variable domain is KAGVTQTPRYLIKTRGQQVTLSCSPISGHRSVSWYQQTPGQGLQFLFEYFSETQRNKGNFPGRFSGRQFSNSRSEMNVSTLELGDSALYLCASSYLTGAVNEQYFGPGTRLTVT.

The rearrangement joins TRBV7-3 to TRBJ2-5, with D perhaps TRBD1 (6 bases). This CDR3 spans 13 amino acids. CDR1 and CDR2 from the germline V gene are SGHTA and FQGTGA. The V gene lost 4 bases and the J gene lost 5 bases, with 11 bases spanning the gap. CDR3 nucleotide sequence: TGTGCCAGCAGCTCTTACAGGGATGAGACCCAGTACTTC. Translation gives CASSSYRDETQYF.

The genes are TRBV20-1 and TRBJ2-7; D might be TRBD1 (5 bases). The CDR3 contains 11 residues. From germline, CDR1 is DFQATT and CDR2 SNEGSKA (reference sequence). Trimming cost V 3 bases and J 3 bases, with 6 bases left between them. The CDR3 bases are TGCAGTGCTAGCAGGGACTACGAGCAGTACTTC. Protein sequence: CSASRDYEQYF.

CDR3 protein: CATSREPPGLAGTNEQFF. The CDR3 region has the DNA TGTGCCACCAGCAGAGAGCCCCCGGGACTAGCGGGGACCAATGAGCAGTTCTTC. The J gene is TRBJ2-1, the V gene TRBV15; 13 bases fit TRBD2. CDR3 length equals 18 residues. Trimming removed 0 bases from V and 6 bases from J; junction bases left unmatched: 8. Germline V CDR1 and CDR2: LNHNV, YYDKDF (reference sequence).

The gene calls are TRBV27 and TRBJ1-3; 8 positions agree with TRBD1. Trimming took 5 bases from V and 7 from J; bases not matched to a gene: 10. The CDR3 totals 15 residues. Germline CDR1 MNHEY, CDR2 SMNVEV (reference sequence). CDR3 nucleotides: TGTGCCAGCAGTGGGGCCGGGACAGGATATAACACCATATATTTT. Translated: CASSGAGTGYNTIYF.

The V call is TRBV6-1, the J call TRBJ2-1; 8 nucleotides match TRBD1. V was pared by 8 bases and J by 4 bases, with 10 bases of the junction left unmatched. The germline CDR1 and CDR2 sequences are MNHNS and SASEGT. There are 15 residues in the CDR3. CDR3 loop: CASLLGQGFYNEQFF. The CDR3 DNA is TGTGCCAGCTTACTTGGACAGGGTTTTTACAATGAGCAGTTCTTC.

This chain uses TRBV11-3 with TRBJ2-3; no firm D call. Germline CDR1 SGHNT, CDR2 YENEEA. The CDR3 spans 12 residues. V was cut by 5 bases and J by 1 base, with 4 bases left in between. CDR3 residues: CASSGGTDTQYF. Written as DNA, the CDR3 is TGTGCCAGCAGCGGGGGCACAGATACGCAGTATTTT.

The CDR3 sequence is CASSQELFRQAKNTEAFF. The CDR3 DNA follows: TGCGCCAGCAGCCAAGAACTATTTCGGCAGGCCAAGAACACTGAAGCTTTCTTT. The V call is TRBV4-1, the J call TRBJ1-1; D ambiguous. From germline, CDR1 is MGHRA and CDR2 YSYEKL. The CDR3 has 18 residues. The V end lost 0 bases, the J end lost 1 base, and 18 bases lay between the germline ends.

The genes are TRBV4-1 and TRBJ2-1; D uncertain. The CDR3 covers 14 residues. Per germline, CDR1 MGHRA and CDR2 YSYEKL. Between the trimmed V and J ends, which lost 2 bases and 5 bases, there was a span of 10 bases. DNA of the CDR3: TGCGCCAGCAGCCAAACGGCTTTTGACAATGAGCAGTTCTTC. Translating it yields CASSQTAFDNEQFF.

This clone is a singleton in its sample. The chain uses TRBV10-3 and TRBJ2-3; 8 positions agree with TRBD2. Per the germline V gene, CDR1 is ENHRY and CDR2 is SYGVKD. After removal of 0 bases from V and 4 bases from J, the junction contained 6 bases not matched to a gene. There are 16 residues in the CDR3. CDR3 protein: CAISESASGLADTQYF. The CDR3 bases are TGTGCCATCAGTGAGTCGGCTAGCGGGTTGGCAGATACGCAGTATTTT.

This clone has a single count. This chain connects TRBV5-3 to TRBJ1-5; no clear D gene. TRBV5-3 falls under the ORF class, with uncertain function. The CDR3 loop spans 13 amino acids. V gave up 4 bases and J gave up 4 bases, with 9 bases separating them. The CDR3 nucleotides are TGTGCCAGAAGCATGGACGGAAATCAGCCCCAGCATTTT. This encodes CARSMDGNQPQHF.

The chain uses TRBV30 and TRBJ1-5; 7 nucleotides align to TRBD1. The CDR3 has 14 residues. Per the germline V gene, CDR1 is GTSNPN and CDR2 is SVGIG (reference sequence). V lost 5 bases, J lost 4 bases, and 8 bases stayed unmatched. CDR3 in amino acids: CAWDRDSVNQPQHF. In nucleotides, the CDR3 is TGTGCCTGGGATCGGGACAGTGTAAATCAGCCCCAGCATTTT.

The CDR3 loop reads CASSLGAGNYGYTF. In nucleotides, the CDR3 is TGTGCCAGCAGTTTAGGGGCGGGGAACTATGGCTACACCTTC. The chain links TRBV27 to TRBJ1-2, with D tentatively TRBD1 (5 bases). The CDR3 covers 14 residues. CDR1 is MNHEY and CDR2 is SMNVEV in the germline V gene (reference sequence). Trimming removed 2 bases from V and 2 bases from J, with 9 bases in between.

The V gene is TRBV21-1, the J gene TRBJ2-7; the table names TRBD2, a call not compared with the DNA. TRBV21-1 is marked as a pseudogene. The CDR3 covers 14 residues. The CDR3 is CASSSCFRDYEQYF. CDR3 in DNA: TGTGCCAGCAGCTCATGTTTCCGGGACTACGAGCAGTACTTC.

The chain combines TRBV30 with TRBJ2-7; 8 positions match TRBD2. Germline CDR1 reads GTSNPN; CDR2 reads SVGIG (reference sequence). The CDR3 totals 11 residues. V lost 5 bases, J lost 6 bases, and 3 bases stayed unmatched. This CDR3 is CAWSAGGEQYF. The DNA for the CDR3 is TGTGCCTGGTCGGCGGGGGGCGAGCAGTACTTC.

This chain links TRBV2 with TRBJ2-7, with D uncertain. The germline CDR1 and CDR2 sequences are SNHLY and FYNNEI. The CDR3 has 12 residues. Trimming removed 2 bases from V and 4 bases from J, with 6 bases in between. For the CDR3, the DNA is TGTGCCAGCAGTGAAACAAGGTACGAGCAGTACTTC. This encodes CASSETRYEQYF.